The TCR beta chain described here comes from a study of T cell responses to AZD1222 COVID-19 vaccine. Clones were sequenced by immunoSEQ multiplex PCR, and TCRdb holds only the in-frame ones, with some missing. Counted here are some 150,000 clones, more than 70% occurring once; the ten biggest clones make up 3% to 4%. Study outcomes and limitations: Unmutated variant regions reportedly attract nearly half of all spike-specific TCRs. AZD1222 recipients seropositive at baseline numbered only 6 or 7.

To note about this clone: The antigen is not known.

The germline V gene has CDR1 DFQATT and CDR2 SNEGSKA (reference sequence). Trimming took 3 bases from V and 3 from J, leaving 17 bases between them. The CDR3 is made up of 15 amino acids. The chain carries TRBV20-1 and TRBJ2-5; no definite D call. The sequence came from an adult in good health. This specimen was peripheral blood, taken on day 0 of MenACWY control vaccination. The CDR3: CSASRIGREEETQYF. The CDR3 nucleotides read TGCAGTGCTAGTAGGATTGGCAGAGAGGAAGAGACCCAGTACTTC.